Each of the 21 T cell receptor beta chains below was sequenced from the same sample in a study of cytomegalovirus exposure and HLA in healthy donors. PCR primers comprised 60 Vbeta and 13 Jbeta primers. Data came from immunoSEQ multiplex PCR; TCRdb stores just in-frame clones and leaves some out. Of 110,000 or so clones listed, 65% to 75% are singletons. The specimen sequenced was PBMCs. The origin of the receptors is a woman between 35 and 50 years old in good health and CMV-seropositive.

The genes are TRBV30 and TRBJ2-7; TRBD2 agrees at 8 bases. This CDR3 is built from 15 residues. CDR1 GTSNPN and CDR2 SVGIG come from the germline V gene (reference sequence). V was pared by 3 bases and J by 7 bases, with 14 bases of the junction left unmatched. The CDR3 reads CAWRPPGGRLREQYF. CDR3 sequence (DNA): TGTGCCTGGAGACCCCCGGGGGGGCGGCTCCGGGAGCAGTACTTC.

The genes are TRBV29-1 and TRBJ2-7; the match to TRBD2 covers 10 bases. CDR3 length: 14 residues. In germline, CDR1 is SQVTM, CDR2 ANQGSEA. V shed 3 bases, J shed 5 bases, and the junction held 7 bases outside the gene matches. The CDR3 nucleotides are TGCAGCGTTGATAGTCCCAGCGGGAGGGACGAGCAGTACTTC. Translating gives CSVDSPSGRDEQYF.

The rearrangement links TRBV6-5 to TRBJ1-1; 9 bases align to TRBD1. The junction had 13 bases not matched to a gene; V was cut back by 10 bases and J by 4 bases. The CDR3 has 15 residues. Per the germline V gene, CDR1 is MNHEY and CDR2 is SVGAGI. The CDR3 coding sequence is TGTGCCACACTCCACAGGGGGCCGATGGCCACTGAAGCTTTCTTT. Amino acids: CATLHRGPMATEAFF.

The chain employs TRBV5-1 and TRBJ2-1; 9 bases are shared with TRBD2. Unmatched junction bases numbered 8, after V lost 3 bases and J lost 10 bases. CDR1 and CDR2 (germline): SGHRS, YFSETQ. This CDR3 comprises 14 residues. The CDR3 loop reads CASSSGTSSQEQFF. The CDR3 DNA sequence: TGCGCCAGCAGCTCCGGGACTAGCTCCCAGGAGCAGTTCTTC. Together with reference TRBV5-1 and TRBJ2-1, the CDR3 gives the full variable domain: KAGVTQTPRYLIKTRGQQVTLSCSPISGHRSVSWYQQTPGQGLQFLFEYFSETQRNKGNFPGRFSGRQFSNSRSEMNVSTLELGDSALYLCASSSGTSSQEQFFGPGTRLTVL.

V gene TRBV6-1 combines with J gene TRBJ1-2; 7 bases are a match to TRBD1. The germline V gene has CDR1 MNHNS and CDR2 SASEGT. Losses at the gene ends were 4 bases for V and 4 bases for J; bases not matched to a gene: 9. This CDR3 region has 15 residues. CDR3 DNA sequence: TGTGCCAGCAGTGGGTGGGTTCCAGGGGGCTATGGCTACACCTTC. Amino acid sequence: CASSGWVPGGYGYTF.

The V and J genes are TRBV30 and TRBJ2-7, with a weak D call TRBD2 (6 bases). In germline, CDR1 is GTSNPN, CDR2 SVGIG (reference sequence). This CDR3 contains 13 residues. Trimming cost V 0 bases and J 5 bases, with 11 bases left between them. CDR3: CAWSVRRDHEQYF. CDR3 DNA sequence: TGTGCCTGGAGTGTAAGGCGGGACCACGAGCAGTACTTC. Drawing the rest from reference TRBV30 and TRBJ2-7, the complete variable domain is SQTIHQWPATLVQPVGSPLSLECTVEGTSNPNLYWYRQAAGRGLQLLFYSVGIGQISSEVPQNLSASRPQDRQFILSSKKLLLSDSGFYLCAWSVRRDHEQYFGPGTRLTVT.

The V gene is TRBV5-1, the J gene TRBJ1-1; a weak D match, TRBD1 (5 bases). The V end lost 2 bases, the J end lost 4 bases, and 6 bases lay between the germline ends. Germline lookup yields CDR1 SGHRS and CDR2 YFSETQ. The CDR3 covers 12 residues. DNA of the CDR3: TGCGCCAGCAGCTTTAGGGGCACTGAAGCTTTCTTT. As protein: CASSFRGTEAFF.

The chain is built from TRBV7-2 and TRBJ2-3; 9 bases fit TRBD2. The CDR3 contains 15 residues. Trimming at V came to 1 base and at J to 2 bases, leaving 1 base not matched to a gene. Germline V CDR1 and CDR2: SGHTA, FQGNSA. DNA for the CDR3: TGTGCCAGCAGCTTAGGGACTAGCGTCACAGATACGCAGTATTTT. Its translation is CASSLGTSVTDTQYF.

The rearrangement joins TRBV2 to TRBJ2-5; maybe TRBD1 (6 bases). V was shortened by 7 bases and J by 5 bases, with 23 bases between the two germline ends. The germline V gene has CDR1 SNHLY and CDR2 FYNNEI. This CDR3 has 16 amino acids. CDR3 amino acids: CASNLGQGPETETQYF. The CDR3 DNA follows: TGTGCCAGCAATCTGGGGCAGGGGCCAGAAACGGAGACCCAGTACTTC.

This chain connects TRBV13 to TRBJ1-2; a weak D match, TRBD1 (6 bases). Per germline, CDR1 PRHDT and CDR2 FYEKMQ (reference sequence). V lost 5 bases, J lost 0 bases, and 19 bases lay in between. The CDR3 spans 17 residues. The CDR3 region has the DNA TGTGCCAGCAGCCTCGGACAGTTAAGAGGGGCTAACTATGGCTACACCTTC. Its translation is CASSLGQLRGANYGYTF.

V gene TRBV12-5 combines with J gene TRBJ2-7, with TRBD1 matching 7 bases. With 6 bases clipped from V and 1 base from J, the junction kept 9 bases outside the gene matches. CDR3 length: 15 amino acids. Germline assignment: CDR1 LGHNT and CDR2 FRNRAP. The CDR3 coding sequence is TGTGCTAGTGGCAAACAGGGGCCGATTTCCTACGAGCAGTACTTC. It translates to CASGKQGPISYEQYF. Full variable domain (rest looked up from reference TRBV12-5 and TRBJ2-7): DARVTQTPRHKVTEMGQEVTMRCQPILGHNTVFWYRQTMMQGLELLAYFRNRAPLDDSGMPKDRFSAEMPDATLATLKIQPSEPRDSAVYFCASGKQGPISYEQYFGPGTRLTVT.

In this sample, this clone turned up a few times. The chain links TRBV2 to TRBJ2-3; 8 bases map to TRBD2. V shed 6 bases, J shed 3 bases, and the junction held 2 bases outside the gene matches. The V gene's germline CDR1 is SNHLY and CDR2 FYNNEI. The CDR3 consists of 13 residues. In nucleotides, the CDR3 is TGTGCCAGCAGGGGACTAGGGACAGATACGCAGTATTTT. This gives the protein CASRGLGTDTQYF.

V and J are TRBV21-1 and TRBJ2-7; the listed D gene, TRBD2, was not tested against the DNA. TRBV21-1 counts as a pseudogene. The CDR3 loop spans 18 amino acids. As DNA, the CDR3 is TGTGCCAGCAGCGCCAAATCCTCTTCCAAGCGGGGGGCCTACGAGCAGTACTTC. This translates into CASSAKSSSKRGAYEQYF.

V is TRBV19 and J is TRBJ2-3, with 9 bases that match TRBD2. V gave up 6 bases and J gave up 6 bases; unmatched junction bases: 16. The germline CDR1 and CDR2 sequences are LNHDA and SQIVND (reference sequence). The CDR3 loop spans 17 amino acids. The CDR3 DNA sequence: TGTGCCAGTAGCGATTGGGGCATAGCGGGAGTAGGCGATACGCAGTATTTT. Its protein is CASSDWGIAGVGDTQYF.

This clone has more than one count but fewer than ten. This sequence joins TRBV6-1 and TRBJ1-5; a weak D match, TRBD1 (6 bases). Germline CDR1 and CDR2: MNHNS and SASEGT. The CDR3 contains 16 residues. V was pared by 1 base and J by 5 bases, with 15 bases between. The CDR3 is CASSEGANRAYQPQHF. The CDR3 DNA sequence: TGTGCCAGCAGTGAAGGGGCGAACAGGGCTTATCAGCCCCAGCATTTT.

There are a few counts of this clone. CDR3 in amino acids: CASSQVQGSGVSGELFF. The CDR3 DNA sequence: TGTGCCAGCAGCCAAGTTCAGGGTTCAGGGGTTTCCGGGGAGCTGTTTTTT. The rearrangement uses TRBV4-2 and TRBJ2-2; perhaps TRBD1 as D (6 bases). Germline V gives CDR1 LGHNA, CDR2 YNFKEQ. V dropped 1 base and J dropped 6 bases, with 18 bases sitting between them. CDR3 length equals 17 residues.

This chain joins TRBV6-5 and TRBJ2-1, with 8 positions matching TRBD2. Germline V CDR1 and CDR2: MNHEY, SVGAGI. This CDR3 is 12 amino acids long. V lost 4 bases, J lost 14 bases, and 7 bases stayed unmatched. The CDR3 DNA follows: TGTGCCAGCAGTTCCGGGCGGGGGGCTGAGTTCTTC. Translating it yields CASSSGRGAEFF.

The CDR3, as DNA: TGTGCCAGCAGCTTAACTAGGTCTAGCGTAGAGCACGGGGAGCTGTTTTTT. Translated, it gives CASSLTRSSVEHGELFF. The chain combines TRBV7-3 with TRBJ2-2; the D gene is possibly TRBD2 (6 bases). The ends were cut back, 0 bases at V and 7 bases at J, with 18 bases in the middle. The CDR3 is 17 amino acids. CDR1 and CDR2 (germline): SGHTA, FQGTGA.

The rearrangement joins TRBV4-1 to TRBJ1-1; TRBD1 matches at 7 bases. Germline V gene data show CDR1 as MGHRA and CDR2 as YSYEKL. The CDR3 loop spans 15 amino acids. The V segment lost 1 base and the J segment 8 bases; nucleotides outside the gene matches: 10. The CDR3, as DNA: TGCGCCAGCAGCCAAGCTAAAGGGACAGCTCGCGAAGCTTTCTTT. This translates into CASSQAKGTAREAFF.

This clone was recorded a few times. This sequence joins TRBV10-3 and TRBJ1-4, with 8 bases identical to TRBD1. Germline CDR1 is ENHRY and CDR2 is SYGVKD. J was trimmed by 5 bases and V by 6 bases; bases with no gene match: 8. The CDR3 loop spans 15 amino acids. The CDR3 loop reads CAIRDSGGRNEKLFF. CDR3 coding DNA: TGTGCCATCAGGGACTCAGGGGGCAGAAATGAAAAACTGTTTTTT.

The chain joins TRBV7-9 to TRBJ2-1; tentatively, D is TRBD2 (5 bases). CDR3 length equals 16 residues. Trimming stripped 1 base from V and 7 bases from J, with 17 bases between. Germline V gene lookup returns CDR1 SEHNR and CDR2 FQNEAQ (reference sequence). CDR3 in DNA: TGTGCCAGCAGCTTAGGTTTTGTGGCTGGCGGGAATGAGCAGTTCTTC. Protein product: CASSLGFVAGGNEQFF.